This T cell receptor (beta chain) was found in a study of shared clonotypes between healthy human individuals (TCRdb year 2020). For context, the study as a whole: The cohort included a few men and a couple of women between 18 and 49 years of age. For each donor, CD4 naive and CD4 memory were each given three plates, CD8 naive was given two plates, and CD8 memory was given one plate. The study deeply sequenced blood TCR repertoires of five healthy adults to estimate repertoire size and the extent of clonotype sharing between individuals. To increase sequencing depth and limit assay-specific biases, TCR repertoire library preparation and sequencing were carried out by different laboratories using diverse techniques. Leukapheresis yielded between about 0.94 and 8.9 billion PBMCs per donor. The paper's findings and limits, for the study overall: Across a few donors, 5% to 6% of naive CD4, 3.5% of naive CD8, roughly 2.3% of memory CD4, and under 0.45% of memory CD8 clonotypes were shared. Compared with non-shared clonotypes, the clonotypes found in all four sorted-subset donors had higher generation probabilities. Estimated clonotype richness was generally larger for naive than for memory subsets. Sampling was restricted to blood, and TCR repertoires in tissue are likely to differ from TCR repertoires in blood. The genetic and exposure-history diversity represented was limited by the small number of donors. Rarefaction of sorted-subset datasets indicated incomplete sequencing despite the large sequencing depth. Based on pairwise subsampling, the degree of clonotype sharing among donors was expected to be affected by sequencing depth.

Details on this clone: The antigen this receptor binds is unknown. No much larger clone exists at a distance of one base, and base qualities are not known.

The donors were healthy, HIV-negative adults with no recently reported acute infections or vaccinations. Every donor was a Caucasian adult living in Nashville, Tennessee, USA. CD4+ T cells were enriched by magnetic negative selection, after which naive cells were positively selected on CD45RA and the negative fraction was taken as the memory subset. Blood was collected by leukapheresis, and PBMCs were isolated by Ficoll-Histopaque density gradient centrifugation and then cryopreserved in liquid nitrogen vapor phase. Purity and quantity of every magnetically sorted T cell population were checked by analytical flow cytometry. Each sorted fraction had its genomic DNA isolated and then quantified by UV absorbance on a Nanodrop 2000c. Using the deep immunoSEQ assay, multiplex PCR amplified TCR CDR3 regions from genomic DNA. Genomic DNA extracted from each cell subset was distributed evenly over all wells of several immunoSEQ 96-well plates, and each plate served as one replicate. For sorted subsets, each replicate PCR was loaded with approximately 200 ng genomic DNA, equivalent to 25,000 to 30,000 T cell genomes. The purified libraries were quantified using a Qubit 3.0 fluorometer, sized with a Bioanalyzer 2100, and then quantified again using the KAPA Library Quantification kit. Each immunoSEQ 96-well plate was sequenced on its own single-read 150-cycle Illumina NextSeq 550 flow cell. Per the authors' processing: Because only junctional sequences without quality scores were contained in the immunoSEQ output, filtering matching that applied to full-length reads could not be performed. Sequences were annotated with PyIR, a Python wrapper for IgBLAST v1.9, using IMGT germline references to assign V/J genes and CDR3. Reads with weak V/J assignments (E-value above 1e-6), missing CDR3, stop codons, out-of-frame junctions, or ambiguous translated residues were removed. V3J clonotypes were defined as sequences sharing an identical inferred V gene, J gene, and CDR3 amino acid sequence. To compute the percentage overlap between repertoires, the number of shared unique clonotypes was divided by the size of the smaller repertoire. Three approaches were used to assess repertoire richness: RTK rarefaction, the Chao1 estimator, and Recon v2.1 estimates of unobserved clonotypes. Generation probabilities for all TCRbeta clonotypes obtained by the gDNA method from a handful of donors were computed using OLGA. The table was pulled from immuneACCESS by TCRdb, which kept in-frame rearrangements only. Such tables lose some clones; where checked, under half of the loss comes from unresolved V genes, and the rest has no known cause. V and J calls plus clone size are reproduced from that table; the DNA served to infer D and trimming. The sample table records around 1.5 million clones; roughly 98% of these occur just once. About 0.45% of the sample belongs to the ten largest clones.

V is shortened by 6 bases, J by 5 bases, and the region joining them spans 13 bases. The CDR3 has 13 amino acids, counting the end cysteine and phenylalanine. The retained sequence is limited to the CDR3, 39 bases, with the frame set at the first base. In the germline V gene, CDR1 corresponds to SGHAT and CDR2 to FQNNGV. This sequence was found in a man aged 25-45 years in good health. The specimen was naive CD4+ T cells sorted from blood. This specimen's cell subset or site label, per the study, means: CD45RA+ positively selected. The chain was built from TRBV11-2 and TRBJ1-2, with no D gene named confidently. The bases read TGTGCCAGCAGACCAAATGGGCGGTATGGCTACACCTTC. It is translated as CASRPNGRYGYTF. With all but the CDR3 taken from the reference TRBV11-2 and TRBJ1-2 genes, the full variable domain is: EAGVAQSPRYKIIEKRQSVAFWCNPISGHATLYWYQQILGQGPKLLIQFQNNGVVDDSQLPKDRFSAERLKGVDSTLKIQPAKLEDSAVYLCASRPNGRYGYTFGSGTRLTVV.